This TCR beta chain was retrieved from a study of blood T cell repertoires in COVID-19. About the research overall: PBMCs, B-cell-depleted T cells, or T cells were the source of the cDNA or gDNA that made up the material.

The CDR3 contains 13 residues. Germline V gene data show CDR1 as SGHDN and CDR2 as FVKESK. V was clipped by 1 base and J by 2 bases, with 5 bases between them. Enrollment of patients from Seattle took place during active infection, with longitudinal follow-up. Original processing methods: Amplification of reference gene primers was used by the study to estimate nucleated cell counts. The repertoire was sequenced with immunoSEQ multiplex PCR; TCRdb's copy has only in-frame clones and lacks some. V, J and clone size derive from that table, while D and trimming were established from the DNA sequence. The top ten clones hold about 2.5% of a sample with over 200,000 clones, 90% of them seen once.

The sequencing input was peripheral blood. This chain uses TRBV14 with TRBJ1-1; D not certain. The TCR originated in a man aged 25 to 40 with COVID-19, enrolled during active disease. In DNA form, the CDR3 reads TGTGCCAGCAGCCAAGGGCAAAACACTGAAGCTTTCTTT. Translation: CASSQGQNTEAFF.